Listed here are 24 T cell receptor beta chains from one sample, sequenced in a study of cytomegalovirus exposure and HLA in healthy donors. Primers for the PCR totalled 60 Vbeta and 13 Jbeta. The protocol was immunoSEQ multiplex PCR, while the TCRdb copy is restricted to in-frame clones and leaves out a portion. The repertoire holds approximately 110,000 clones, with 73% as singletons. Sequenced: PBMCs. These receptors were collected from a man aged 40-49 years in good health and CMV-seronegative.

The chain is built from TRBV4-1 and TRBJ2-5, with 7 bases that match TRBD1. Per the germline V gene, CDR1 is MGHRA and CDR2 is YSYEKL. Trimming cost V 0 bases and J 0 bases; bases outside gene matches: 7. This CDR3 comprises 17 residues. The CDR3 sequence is CASSQDWGQFYQETQYF. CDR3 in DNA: TGCGCCAGCAGCCAAGATTGGGGACAGTTTTACCAAGAGACCCAGTACTTC.

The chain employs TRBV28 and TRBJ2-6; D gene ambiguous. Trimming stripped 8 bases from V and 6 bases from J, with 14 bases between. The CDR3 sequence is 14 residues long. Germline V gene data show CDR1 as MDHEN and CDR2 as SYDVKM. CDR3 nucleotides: TGTGCCAGCGGTATTACCACTGAGGCCAACGTCCTGACTTTC. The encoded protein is CASGITTEANVLTF.

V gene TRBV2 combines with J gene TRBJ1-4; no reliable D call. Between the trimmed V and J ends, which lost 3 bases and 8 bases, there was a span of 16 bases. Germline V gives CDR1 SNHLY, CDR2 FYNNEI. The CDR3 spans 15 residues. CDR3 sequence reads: CASSDGRGVREKLFF. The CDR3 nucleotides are TGTGCCAGCAGTGATGGCCGCGGGGTTAGGGAAAAACTGTTTTTT.

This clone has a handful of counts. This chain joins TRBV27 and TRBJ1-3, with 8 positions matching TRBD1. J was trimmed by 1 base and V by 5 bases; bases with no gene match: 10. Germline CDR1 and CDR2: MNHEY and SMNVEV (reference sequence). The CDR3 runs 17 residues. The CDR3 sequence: CASSPTDRGISGNTIYF. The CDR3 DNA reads TGTGCCAGCAGTCCCACTGACAGGGGAATTTCTGGAAACACCATATATTTT.

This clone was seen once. DNA for the CDR3: TGTGCTAGTGGTTGGGGACAGGGGGCGCCTGGGCAAGAGACCCAGTACTTC. Translated, it gives CASGWGQGAPGQETQYF. The rearrangement links TRBV12-5 to TRBJ2-5, with TRBD1 identical over 12 bases. The trim removed 4 bases at V and 2 bases at J, leaving 8 bases unmatched. Germline CDR1 LGHNT, CDR2 FRNRAP. The CDR3 covers 17 residues.

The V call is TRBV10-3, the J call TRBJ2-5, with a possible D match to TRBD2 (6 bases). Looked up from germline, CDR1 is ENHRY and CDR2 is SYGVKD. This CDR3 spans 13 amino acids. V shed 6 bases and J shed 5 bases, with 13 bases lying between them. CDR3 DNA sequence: TGTGCCATCAGCGGGCAGGGAGGTGAGACCCAGTACTTC. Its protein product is CAISGQGGETQYF.

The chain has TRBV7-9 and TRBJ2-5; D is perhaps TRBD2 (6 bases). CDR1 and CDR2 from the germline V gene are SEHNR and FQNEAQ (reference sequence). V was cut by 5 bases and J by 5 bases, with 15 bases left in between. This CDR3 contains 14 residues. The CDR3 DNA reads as TGTGCCAGCAGCCCAAACCCCCGGGGGGAGACCCAGTACTTC. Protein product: CASSPNPRGETQYF. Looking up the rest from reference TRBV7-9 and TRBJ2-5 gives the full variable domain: DTGVSQNPRHKITKRGQNVTFRCDPISEHNRLYWYRQTLGQGPEFLTYFQNEAQLEKSRLLSDRFSAERPKGSFSTLEIQRTEQGDSAMYLCASSPNPRGETQYFGPGTRLLVL.

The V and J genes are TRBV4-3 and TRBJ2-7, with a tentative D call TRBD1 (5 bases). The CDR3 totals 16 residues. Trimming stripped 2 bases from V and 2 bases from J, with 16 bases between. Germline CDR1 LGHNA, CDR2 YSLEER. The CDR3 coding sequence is TGCGCCAGCAGCCAATCTCAAGTGGGGCTACCCTACGAGCAGTACTTC. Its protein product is CASSQSQVGLPYEQYF.

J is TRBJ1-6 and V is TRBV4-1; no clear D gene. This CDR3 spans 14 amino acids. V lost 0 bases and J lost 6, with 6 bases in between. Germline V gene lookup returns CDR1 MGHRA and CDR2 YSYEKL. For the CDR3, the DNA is TGCGCCAGCAGCCAAGACCACTTTAATTCACCCCTCCACTTT. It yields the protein CASSQDHFNSPLHF.

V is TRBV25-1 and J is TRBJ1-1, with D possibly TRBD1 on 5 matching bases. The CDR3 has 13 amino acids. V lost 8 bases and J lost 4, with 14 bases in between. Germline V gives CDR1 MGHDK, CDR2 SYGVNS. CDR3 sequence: CASRGIMGTEAFF. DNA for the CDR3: TGTGCCAGCCGGGGGATCATGGGCACTGAAGCTTTCTTT.

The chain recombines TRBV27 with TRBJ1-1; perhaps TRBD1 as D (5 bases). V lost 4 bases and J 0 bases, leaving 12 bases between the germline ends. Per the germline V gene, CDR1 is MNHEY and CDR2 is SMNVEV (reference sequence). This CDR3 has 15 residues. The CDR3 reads CASSSIRQMNTEAFF. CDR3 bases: TGTGCCAGCAGTTCGATACGACAGATGAACACTGAAGCTTTCTTT.

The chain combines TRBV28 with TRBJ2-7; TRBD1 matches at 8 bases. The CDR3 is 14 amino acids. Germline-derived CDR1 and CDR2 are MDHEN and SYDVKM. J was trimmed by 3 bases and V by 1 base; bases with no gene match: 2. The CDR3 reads CASSLFDRGYEQYF. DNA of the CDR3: TGTGCCAGCAGTTTATTCGACAGGGGCTACGAGCAGTACTTC.

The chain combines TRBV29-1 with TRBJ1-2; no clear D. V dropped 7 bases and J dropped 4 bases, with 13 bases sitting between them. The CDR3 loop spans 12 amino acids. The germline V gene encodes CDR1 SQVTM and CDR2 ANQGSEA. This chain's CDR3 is CSAPGGRYGYTF. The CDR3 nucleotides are TGCAGCGCCCCGGGAGGGCGCTATGGCTACACCTTC.

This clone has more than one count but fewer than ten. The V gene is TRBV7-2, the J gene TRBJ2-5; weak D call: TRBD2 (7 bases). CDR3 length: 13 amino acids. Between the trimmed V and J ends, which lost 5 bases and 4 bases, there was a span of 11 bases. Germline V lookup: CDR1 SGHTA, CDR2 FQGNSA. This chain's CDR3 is CASSHAGAETQYF. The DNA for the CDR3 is TGTGCCAGCAGCCATGCGGGGGCAGAGACCCAGTACTTC.

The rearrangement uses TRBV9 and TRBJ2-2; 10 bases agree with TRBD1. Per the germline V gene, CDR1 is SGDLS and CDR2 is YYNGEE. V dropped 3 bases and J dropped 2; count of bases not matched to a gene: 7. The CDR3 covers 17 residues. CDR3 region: CASSERGTGDNTGELFF. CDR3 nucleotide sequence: TGTGCCAGCAGCGAACGCGGGACAGGGGACAACACCGGGGAGCTGTTTTTT.

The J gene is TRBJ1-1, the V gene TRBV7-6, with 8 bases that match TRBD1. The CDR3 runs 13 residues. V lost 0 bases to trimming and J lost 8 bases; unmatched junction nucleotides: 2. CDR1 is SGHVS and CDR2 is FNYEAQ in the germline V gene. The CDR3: CASSLAPGGEAFF. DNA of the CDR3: TGTGCCAGCAGCTTAGCGCCAGGGGGCGAAGCTTTCTTT.

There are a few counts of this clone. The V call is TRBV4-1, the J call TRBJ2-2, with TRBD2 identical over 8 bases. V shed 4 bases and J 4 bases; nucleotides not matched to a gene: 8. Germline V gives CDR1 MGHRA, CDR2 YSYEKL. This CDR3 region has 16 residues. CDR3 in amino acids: CASSLGGAGVTGELFF. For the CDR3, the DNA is TGCGCCAGCAGCCTCGGGGGGGCCGGGGTCACCGGGGAGCTGTTTTTT.

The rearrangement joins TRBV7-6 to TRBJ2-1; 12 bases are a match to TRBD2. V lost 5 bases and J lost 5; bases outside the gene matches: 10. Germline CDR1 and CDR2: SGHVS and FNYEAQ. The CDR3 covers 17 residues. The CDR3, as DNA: TGTGCCAGCAGCCCGGGTAGACTAGCGGGGGCCCACAATGAGCAGTTCTTC. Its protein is CASSPGRLAGAHNEQFF.

The CDR3 DNA is TGTGCCAGTAGTCCCGACAGGGGTGAGCAGTACTTC. It encodes CASSPDRGEQYF. The chain has TRBV19 and TRBJ2-7; 8 nucleotides match TRBD1. J lost 7 bases, V lost 5 bases, and 4 bases had no gene match. CDR1 LNHDA and CDR2 SQIVND come from the germline V gene (reference sequence). The CDR3 runs 12 residues. Filled out from reference TRBV19 and TRBJ2-7, the complete variable domain reads DGGITQSPKYLFRKEGQNVTLSCEQNLNHDAMYWYRQDPGQGLRLIYYSQIVNDFQKGDIAEGYSVSREKKESFPLTVTSAQKNPTAFYLCASSPDRGEQYFGPGTRLTVT.

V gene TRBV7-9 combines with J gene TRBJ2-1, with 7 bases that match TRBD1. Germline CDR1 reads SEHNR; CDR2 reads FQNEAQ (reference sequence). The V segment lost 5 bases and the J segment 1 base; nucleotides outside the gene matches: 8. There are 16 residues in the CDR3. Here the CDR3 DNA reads TGTGCCAGCAGCAAGTTGACAGGGAAGTCCTACAATGAGCAGTTCTTC. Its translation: CASSKLTGKSYNEQFF.

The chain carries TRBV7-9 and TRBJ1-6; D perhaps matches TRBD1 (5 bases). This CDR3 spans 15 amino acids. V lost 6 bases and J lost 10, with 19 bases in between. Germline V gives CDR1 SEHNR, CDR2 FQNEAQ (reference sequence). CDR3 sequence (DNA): TGTGCCAGCAGGACAGCGGGGGGGATGAGCTCACCCCTCCACTTT. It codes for CASRTAGGMSSPLHF.

In nucleotides, the CDR3 is TGTGCCTGGAGTGTACGAGTAGGCAGGGTCCACGAGCAGTACTTC. This translates into CAWSVRVGRVHEQYF. The chain links TRBV30 to TRBJ2-7, with D tentatively TRBD1 (5 bases). Trimming shortened V by 0 bases and J by 5 bases, and 17 bases separated the two germline ends. The germline CDR1 and CDR2 sequences are GTSNPN and SVGIG (reference sequence). The CDR3 has 15 residues. Based on the CDR3 plus reference TRBV30 and TRBJ2-7, the full variable domain is SQTIHQWPATLVQPVGSPLSLECTVEGTSNPNLYWYRQAAGRGLQLLFYSVGIGQISSEVPQNLSASRPQDRQFILSSKKLLLSDSGFYLCAWSVRVGRVHEQYFGPGTRLTVT.

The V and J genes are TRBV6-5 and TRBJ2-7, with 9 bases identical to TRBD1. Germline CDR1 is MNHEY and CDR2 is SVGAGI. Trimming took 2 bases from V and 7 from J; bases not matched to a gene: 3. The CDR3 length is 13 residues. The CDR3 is CASSYGTGFEQYF. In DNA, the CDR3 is TGTGCCAGCAGTTACGGGACAGGGTTTGAGCAGTACTTC.

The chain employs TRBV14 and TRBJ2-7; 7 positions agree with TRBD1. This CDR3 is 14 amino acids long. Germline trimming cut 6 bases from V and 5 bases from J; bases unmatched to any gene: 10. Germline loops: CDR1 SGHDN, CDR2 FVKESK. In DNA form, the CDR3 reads TGTGCCAGCAGTAAAACAGGGGTTGGCGACGAGCAGTACTTC. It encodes CASSKTGVGDEQYF.